The 25 T cell receptor beta chains presented below share a single source sample, sequenced in a study of molecular identifiers for immune sequencing clone quantification. MiXCR was run by TCRdb on the PCR reads, yielding one entry per CDR3 protein. The sample holds more than 550,000 distinct CDR3 sequences; around 25% are singletons and the top ten take 0.7% to 0.95%. Sequencing was done on a sample of naive CD8+ T cells from blood, with Jurkat cell RNA spiked in. The sample's subset: FACS-sorted CD8+CD4-CCR7+CD45RA+ naive T cells. These receptors originate from a human donor in good health. Some libraries in this study had Jurkat cell RNA spiked in.

The rearrangement uses TRBV20-1 and TRBJ2-6, with D perhaps matching TRBD1 (6 bases). The germline V and J ends were trimmed by 5 bases and 2 bases, with 10 bases remaining between them. Germline values: CDR1 DFQATT, CDR2 SNEGSKA (reference sequence). The CDR3 is made up of 14 amino acids. The CDR3 protein is CSAAHRAGANVLTF. DNA of the CDR3: TGCAGTGCTGCCCACAGGGCTGGGGCCAACGTCCTGACTTTC.

To note about this clonotype: In this CDR3 the conserved last residue, phenylalanine or tryptophan, is missing, so a read error is likely. The chain links TRBV6-2 or TRBV6-3 to TRBJ2-7; 11 nucleotides line up with TRBD2. The V gene's germline CDR1 is MNHEY and CDR2 SVGEGT. After removal of 9 bases from V and 1 base from J, the junction contained 5 bases not matched to a gene. CDR3 length: 14 residues. CDR3 protein: CASGLAGRSYEQYL. Here the CDR3 DNA reads TGTGCCAGTGGACTAGCGGGCCGATCCTACGAGCAGTACCTC.

This clonotype was observed a handful of times. V gene TRBV4-3 combines with J gene TRBJ2-2, with 7 bases that match TRBD1. Germline CDR1 and CDR2: LGHNA and YSLEER. The CDR3 totals 16 residues. V gave up 3 bases and J gave up 4 bases; unmatched junction bases: 8. CDR3 coding DNA: TGCGCCAGCAGCCACCTCGACAGGGATCCCACCGGGGAGCTGTTTTTT. Translated: CASSHLDRDPTGELFF.

Ten or more counts support this clonotype. This chain connects TRBV7-9 to TRBJ2-3; unclear D gene. V lost 5 bases and J lost 2, with 26 bases in between. Germline values: CDR1 SEHNR, CDR2 FQNEAQ (reference sequence). CDR3 length equals 19 residues. The CDR3, as DNA: TGTGCCAGCAGCCCGATTGCCCTCGGAGCGTACGACCTCACAGATACGCAGTATTTT. Its translation is CASSPIALGAYDLTDTQYF. The full variable domain, in which reference TRBV7-9 and TRBJ2-3 provide the parts outside the CDR3, is DTGVSQNPRHKITKRGQNVTFRCDPISEHNRLYWYRQTLGQGPEFLTYFQNEAQLEKSRLLSDRFSAERPKGSFSTLEIQRTEQGDSAMYLCASSPIALGAYDLTDTQYFGPGTRLTVL.

As for this clonotype: This may stem from a read error, because a much larger clone lies one nucleotide away. This chain connects TRBV24-1 to TRBJ2-1; perhaps TRBD2 as D (5 bases). This CDR3 has 14 amino acids. Germline V CDR1 and CDR2: KGHDR, SFDVKD. The CDR3 nucleotides are TGTGCCACCAGTGATGTAGAGGGTCTGGATGAGCAGTCCTTC. Protein sequence: CATSDVEGLDEQSF.

This clonotype was recorded a few times. CDR3 sequence reads: CASRGEDQPQHF. DNA for the CDR3: TGTGCCAGTAGGGGAGAAGATCAGCCCCAGCATTTT. The rearrangement uses TRBV19 and TRBJ1-5; D remains ambiguous. V was cut by 6 bases and J by 5 bases, with 8 bases left in between. This CDR3 comprises 12 residues. CDR1 LNHDA and CDR2 SQIVND come from the germline V gene (reference sequence).

The chain employs TRBV5-1 and TRBJ2-2, with TRBD2 matching 13 bases. Germline loops: CDR1 SGHRS, CDR2 YFSETQ. The junction had 6 bases not matched to a gene; V was cut back by 3 bases and J by 7 bases. CDR3 length: 16 amino acids. CDR3 coding DNA: TGCGCCAGCAGCTGGACTAGCGGGAGATTCAGCGGGGAGCTGTTTTTT. Its protein is CASSWTSGRFSGELFF.

This clonotype was seen a few times. The V gene is TRBV6-2 or TRBV6-3, the J gene TRBJ2-1; D tentatively fits TRBD1 or TRBD2 (6 bases each). Trimming left V 4 bases short and J 9 bases short, with 13 bases between. Germline CDR1 is MNHEY and CDR2 is SVGEGT. There are 13 residues in the CDR3. The CDR3 is CASSSTGGFEQFF. The CDR3 coding sequence is TGTGCCAGCAGTTCTACCGGGGGCTTTGAGCAGTTCTTC.

The rearrangement joins TRBV19 to TRBJ2-4; D might be TRBD1 or TRBD2, each matching 5 bases. Germline V gene lookup returns CDR1 LNHDA and CDR2 SQIVND (reference sequence). V was cut by 4 bases and J by 3 bases, with 19 bases left in between. The CDR3 sequence is 17 residues long. The CDR3 region is CASSNPDMGVGKNIQYF. CDR3 in DNA: TGTGCCAGTAGTAACCCTGATATGGGGGTTGGCAAAAACATTCAGTACTTC.

There are many counts of this clonotype. The chain combines TRBV28 with TRBJ2-6; TRBD1 matches at 8 bases. The CDR3 consists of 16 residues. Trimming took 3 bases from V and 4 from J; bases not matched to a gene: 5. Germline CDR1 is MDHEN and CDR2 is SYDVKM. The CDR3 reads CASSFRGREGANVLTF. CDR3 nucleotide sequence: TGTGCCAGCAGTTTCAGGGGGCGGGAAGGGGCCAACGTCCTGACTTTC.

For this clonotype: This may arise from a read error, as a much more abundant clone is one base away. The gene calls are TRBV6-1 and TRBJ2-7; 9 positions match TRBD2. Germline CDR1 and CDR2: MNHNS and SASEGT. The CDR3 consists of 17 residues. V lost 11 bases to trimming and J lost 2 bases; unmatched junction nucleotides: 19. Written as DNA, the CDR3 is TGTGCCGGCCGAGAAGCCTTCCAAGCGGGGGGTACCTACGAGCAGTACTTC. This encodes CAGREAFQAGGTYEQYF.

This clonotype showed up many times. The chain recombines TRBV6-5 with TRBJ2-3, with D unresolved. Germline-derived CDR1 and CDR2 are MNHEY and SVGAGI. The CDR3 spans 14 residues. The V and J ends lost 6 bases and 0 bases respectively, with 10 bases between them. In DNA form, the CDR3 reads TGTGCCAGCAGCTCCGGACCCAGCACAGATACGCAGTATTTT. Amino acids: CASSSGPSTDTQYF.

Only a few counts were recorded for this clonotype. V usage is TRBV27 and J usage is TRBJ2-1; D is perhaps TRBD2 (6 bases). The CDR3 has 15 amino acids. Germline CDR1 MNHEY, CDR2 SMNVEV (reference sequence). V was shortened by 5 bases and J by 5 bases, with 16 bases between the two germline ends. The CDR3 loop is CASSQLIGGDNEQFF. DNA for the CDR3: TGTGCCAGCAGTCAATTAATCGGAGGGGACAATGAGCAGTTCTTC.

Many counts were recorded for this clonotype. V usage is TRBV25-1 and J usage is TRBJ1-4, with no clear D. V lost 6 bases to trimming and J lost 4 bases, with 15 bases between them. The CDR3 length is 15 residues. Germline CDR1 reads MGHDK; CDR2 reads SYGVNS. CDR3 residues: CASSRWGGDNEKLFF. CDR3 coding DNA: TGTGCCAGCAGCAGGTGGGGAGGTGATAATGAAAAACTGTTTTTT.

This clonotype was observed a few times. The rearrangement joins TRBV19 to TRBJ2-3, with D maybe TRBD1 (5 bases). The CDR3 runs to 15 residues. The germline V gene encodes CDR1 LNHDA and CDR2 SQIVND (reference sequence). The V gene lost 2 bases and the J gene lost 0 bases, with 9 bases spanning the gap. The DNA of the CDR3 is TGTGCCAGTAGTATATTGGACATTAGCACAGATACGCAGTATTTT. It specifies CASSILDISTDTQYF.

This clonotype was picked up a small number of times. CDR3 amino acids: CATGGVGGNQETQYF. The CDR3 DNA reads as TGTGCCACCGGGGGGGTCGGGGGGAACCAAGAGACCCAGTACTTC. This rearrangement joins TRBV7-2 to TRBJ2-5; 8 bases agree with TRBD2. Germline V CDR1 and CDR2: SGHTA, FQGNSA. This CDR3 comprises 15 residues. V dropped 10 bases and J dropped 0; count of bases not matched to a gene: 10.

The sample holds one count of this clonotype. Since a much larger clone is just one base distant, this may be a read error. The J gene is TRBJ2-7, the V gene TRBV9, with D unclear. Germline assignment: CDR1 SGDLS and CDR2 YYNGEE. The CDR3 length is 14 residues. The V end lost 3 bases, the J end lost 4 bases, and 14 bases lay between the germline ends. The CDR3 sequence is CASSAEDQSYEQYF. The CDR3 DNA sequence: TGTGCCAGCAGCGCCGAAGACCAGTCTTACGAGCAGTACTTC.

This clonotype was seen a few times. V gene TRBV4-3 combines with J gene TRBJ2-3; 9 positions match TRBD2. The CDR3 totals 19 residues. The germline V gene encodes CDR1 LGHNA and CDR2 YSLEER. Losses at the gene ends were 0 bases for V and 2 bases for J; bases not matched to a gene: 12. The CDR3 loop is CASSQDTGEVAGVTDTQYF. CDR3 nucleotides: TGCGCCAGCAGCCAAGACACAGGGGAAGTAGCGGGAGTCACAGATACGCAGTATTTT.

This chain links TRBV28 with TRBJ2-7; D uncertain. Germline V gene data show CDR1 as MDHEN and CDR2 as SYDVKM. This CDR3 has 12 residues. The V gene lost 5 bases and the J gene lost 3 bases, with 8 bases spanning the gap. CDR3 residues: CASSTQNYEQYF. The CDR3, as DNA: TGTGCCAGCAGTACCCAGAACTACGAGCAGTACTTC.

The chain is built from TRBV28 and TRBJ2-1; D is ambiguous. V dropped 2 bases and J dropped 5 bases, with 10 bases sitting between them. This CDR3 is 14 amino acids long. In germline, CDR1 is MDHEN, CDR2 SYDVKM. This chain's CDR3 is CASSLAPNNNEQFF. The CDR3 nucleotides are TGTGCCAGCAGTTTAGCCCCGAATAACAATGAGCAGTTCTTC.

This chain joins TRBV4-1 and TRBJ1-1, with a possible D match to TRBD1 (6 bases). Germline lookup yields CDR1 MGHRA and CDR2 YSYEKL. The CDR3 has 15 residues. Trimming stripped 7 bases from V and 8 bases from J, with 23 bases between. The CDR3 bases are TGCGCCAGCAACTCACTGGGGGCCCGTCCTACCGAAGCTTTCTTT. Its protein is CASNSLGARPTEAFF.

V usage is TRBV6-5 and J usage is TRBJ1-1; 7 bases map to TRBD1. The length of the CDR3 is 17 residues. V trimming: 0 bases; J trimming: 0 bases; junction bases outside the gene matches: 7. The germline CDR1 and CDR2 sequences are MNHEY and SVGAGI. The CDR3 coding sequence is TGTGCCAGCAGTTACTCGTCGCTGGACAGGCTGAACACTGAAGCTTTCTTT. Encoded protein: CASSYSSLDRLNTEAFF.

The sample holds many counts of this clonotype. The chain employs TRBV4-3 and TRBJ1-1; D remains ambiguous. CDR1 and CDR2 (germline): LGHNA, YSLEER. This CDR3 has 16 residues. The ends were cut back, 0 bases at V and 7 bases at J, with 18 bases in the middle. The CDR3 DNA sequence: TGCGCCAGCAGCCAAGATTGGAGAGGGCCTATATTTGAAGCTTTCTTT. Amino acid sequence: CASSQDWRGPIFEAFF.

As to this clonotype: A much larger clone differs by one base, so this may be a read error. The chain combines TRBV5-1 with TRBJ2-3, with D possibly being TRBD1 (5 bases). This CDR3 spans 19 amino acids. Germline loops: CDR1 SGHRS, CDR2 YFSETQ. V lost 1 base to trimming and J lost 0 bases, with 21 bases between them. DNA for the CDR3: TGCGCCAGCAGCTTGATTCCGTCCAGGGAAATAACTAGCACAGATACGCAGTATTTT. Translating it yields CASSLIPSREITSTDTQYF. The variable domain in full, completed from reference TRBV5-1 and TRBJ2-3, reads KAGVTQTPRYLIKTRGQQVTLSCSPISGHRSVSWYQQTPGQGLQFLFEYFSETQRNKGNFPGRFSGRQFSNSRSEMNVSTLELGDSALYLCASSLIPSREITSTDTQYFGPGTRLTVL.

This clonotype was detected only a few times. The V gene is TRBV19, the J gene TRBJ2-1; 8 bases agree with TRBD2. Per the germline V gene, CDR1 is LNHDA and CDR2 is SQIVND (reference sequence). CDR3 length equals 17 residues. V gave up 4 bases and J gave up 0 bases; unmatched junction bases: 8. The CDR3 loop is CASSTLSGTSSYNEQFF. DNA of the CDR3: TGTGCCAGTAGTACCCTTAGCGGGACCAGCTCCTACAATGAGCAGTTCTTC.